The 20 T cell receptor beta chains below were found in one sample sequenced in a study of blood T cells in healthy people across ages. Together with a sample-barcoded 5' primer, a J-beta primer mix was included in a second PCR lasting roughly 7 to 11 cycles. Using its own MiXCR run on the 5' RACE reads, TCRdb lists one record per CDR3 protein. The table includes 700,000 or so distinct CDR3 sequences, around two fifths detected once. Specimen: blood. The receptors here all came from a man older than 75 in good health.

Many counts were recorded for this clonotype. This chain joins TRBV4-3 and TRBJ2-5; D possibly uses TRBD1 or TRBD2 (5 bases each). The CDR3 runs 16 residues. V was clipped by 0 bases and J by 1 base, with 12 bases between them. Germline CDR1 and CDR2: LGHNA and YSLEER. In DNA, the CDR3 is TGCGCCAGCAGCCAAGATGGGGCGGGCCTCCAAGAGACCCAGTACTTC. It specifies CASSQDGAGLQETQYF.

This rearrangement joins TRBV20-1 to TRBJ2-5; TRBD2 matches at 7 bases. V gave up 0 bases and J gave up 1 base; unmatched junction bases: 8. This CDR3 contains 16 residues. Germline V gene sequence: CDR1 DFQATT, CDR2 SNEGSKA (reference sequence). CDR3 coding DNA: TGCAGTGCTAGAGATCCAAGCGGGGCCCTCCAAGAGACCCAGTACTTC. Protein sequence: CSARDPSGALQETQYF.

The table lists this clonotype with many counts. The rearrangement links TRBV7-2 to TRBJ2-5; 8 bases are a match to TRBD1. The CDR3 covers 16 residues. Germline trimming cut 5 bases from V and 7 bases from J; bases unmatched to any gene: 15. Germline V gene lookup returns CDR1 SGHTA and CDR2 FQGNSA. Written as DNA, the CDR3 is TGTGCCAGCAGCCCGGTGGGCAGGGGGCGAGGTTTGACCCAGTACTTC. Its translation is CASSPVGRGRGLTQYF.

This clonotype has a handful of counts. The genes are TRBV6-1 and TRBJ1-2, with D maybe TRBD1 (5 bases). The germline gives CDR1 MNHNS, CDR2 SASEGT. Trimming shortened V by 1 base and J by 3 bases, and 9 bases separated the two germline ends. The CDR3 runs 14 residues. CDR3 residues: CASSEGGSYYGYTF. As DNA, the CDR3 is TGTGCCAGCAGTGAAGGGGGCAGTTACTATGGCTACACCTTC.

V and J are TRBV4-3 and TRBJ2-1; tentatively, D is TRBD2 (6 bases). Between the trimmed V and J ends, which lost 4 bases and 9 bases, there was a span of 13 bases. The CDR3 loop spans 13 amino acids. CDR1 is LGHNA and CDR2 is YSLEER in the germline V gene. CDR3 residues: CASSPLLAGEQFF. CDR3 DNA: TGCGCCAGCAGCCCGCTACTAGCTGGTGAGCAGTTCTTC.

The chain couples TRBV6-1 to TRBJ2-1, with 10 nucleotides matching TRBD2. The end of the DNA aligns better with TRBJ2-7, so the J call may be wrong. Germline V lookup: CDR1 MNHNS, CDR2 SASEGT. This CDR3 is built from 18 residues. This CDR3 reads CASSPSGTSAQRANEQYF. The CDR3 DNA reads TGTGCCAGCAGCCCTTCGGGGACTAGCGCCCAGAGGGCCAATGAGCAGTACTTC.

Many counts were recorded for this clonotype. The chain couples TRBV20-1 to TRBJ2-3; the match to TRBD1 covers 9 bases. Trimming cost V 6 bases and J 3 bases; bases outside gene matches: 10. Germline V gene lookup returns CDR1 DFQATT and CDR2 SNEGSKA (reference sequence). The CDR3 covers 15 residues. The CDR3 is CSAQGDRGNTDTQYF. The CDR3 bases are TGCAGTGCGCAGGGCGACAGGGGGAATACAGATACGCAGTATTTT.

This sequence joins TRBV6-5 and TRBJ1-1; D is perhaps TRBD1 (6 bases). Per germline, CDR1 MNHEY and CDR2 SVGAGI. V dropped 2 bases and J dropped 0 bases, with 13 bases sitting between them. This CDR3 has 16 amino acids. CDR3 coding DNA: TGTGCCAGCAGTTACGGGGGGGGGCTCGTGAACACTGAAGCTTTCTTT. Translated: CASSYGGGLVNTEAFF.

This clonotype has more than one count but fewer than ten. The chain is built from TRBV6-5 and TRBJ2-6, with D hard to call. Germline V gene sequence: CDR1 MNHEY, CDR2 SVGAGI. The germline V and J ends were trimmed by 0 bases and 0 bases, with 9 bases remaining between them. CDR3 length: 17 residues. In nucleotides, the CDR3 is TGTGCCAGCAGTTACTCTAGGCCGACCTCTGGGGCCAACGTCCTGACTTTC. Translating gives CASSYSRPTSGANVLTF.

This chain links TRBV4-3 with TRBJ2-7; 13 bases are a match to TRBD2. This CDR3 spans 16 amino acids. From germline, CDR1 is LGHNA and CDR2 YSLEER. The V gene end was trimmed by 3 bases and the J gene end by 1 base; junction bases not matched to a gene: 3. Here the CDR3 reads CASSQTSGGTSYEQYF. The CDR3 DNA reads TGCGCCAGCAGCCAGACTAGCGGGGGGACATCCTACGAGCAGTACTTC.

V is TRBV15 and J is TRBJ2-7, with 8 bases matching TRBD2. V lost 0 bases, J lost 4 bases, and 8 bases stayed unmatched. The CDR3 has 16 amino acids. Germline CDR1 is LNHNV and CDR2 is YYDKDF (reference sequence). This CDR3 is CATSRDRGGPPYEQYF. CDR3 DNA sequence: TGTGCCACCAGCAGAGATCGGGGGGGACCCCCTTACGAGCAGTACTTC.

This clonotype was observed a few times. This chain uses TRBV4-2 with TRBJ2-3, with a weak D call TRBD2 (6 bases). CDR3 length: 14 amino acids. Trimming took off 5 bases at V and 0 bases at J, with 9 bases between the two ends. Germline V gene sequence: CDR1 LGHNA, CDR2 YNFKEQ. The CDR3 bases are TGTGCCAGCAGCGGGGGGTTTAGCACAGATACGCAGTATTTT. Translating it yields CASSGGFSTDTQYF.

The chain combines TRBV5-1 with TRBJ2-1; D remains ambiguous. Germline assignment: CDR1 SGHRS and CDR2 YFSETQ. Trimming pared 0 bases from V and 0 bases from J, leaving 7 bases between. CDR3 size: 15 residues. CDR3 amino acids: CASSLVSDSYNEQFF. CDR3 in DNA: TGCGCCAGCAGCTTGGTGTCAGACTCCTACAATGAGCAGTTCTTC.

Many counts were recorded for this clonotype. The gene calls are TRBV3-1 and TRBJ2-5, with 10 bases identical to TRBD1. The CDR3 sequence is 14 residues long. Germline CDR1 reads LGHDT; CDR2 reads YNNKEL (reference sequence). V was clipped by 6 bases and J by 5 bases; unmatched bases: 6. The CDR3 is CASSRQGAGETQYF. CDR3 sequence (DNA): TGTGCCAGCAGTAGACAGGGGGCTGGGGAGACCCAGTACTTC.

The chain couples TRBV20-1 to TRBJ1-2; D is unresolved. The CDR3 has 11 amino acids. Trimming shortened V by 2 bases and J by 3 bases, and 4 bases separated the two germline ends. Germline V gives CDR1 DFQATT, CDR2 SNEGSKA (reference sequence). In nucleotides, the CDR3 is TGCAGTGCTAGAAGGGACTATGGCTACACCTTC. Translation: CSARRDYGYTF.

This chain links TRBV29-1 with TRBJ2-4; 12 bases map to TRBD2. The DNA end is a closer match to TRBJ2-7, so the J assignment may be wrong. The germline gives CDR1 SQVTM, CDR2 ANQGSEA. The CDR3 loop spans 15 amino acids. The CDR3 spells CSVEELAGGHNEQYF. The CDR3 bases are TGCAGCGTTGAGGAACTAGCGGGAGGACATAACGAGCAGTACTTC.

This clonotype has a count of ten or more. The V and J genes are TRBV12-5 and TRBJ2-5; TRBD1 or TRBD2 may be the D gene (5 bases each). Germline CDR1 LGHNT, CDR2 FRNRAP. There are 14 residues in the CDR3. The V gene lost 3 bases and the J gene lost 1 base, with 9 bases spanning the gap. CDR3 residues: CASGLSGSQETQYF. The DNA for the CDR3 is TGTGCTAGTGGTTTATCAGGGAGCCAAGAGACCCAGTACTTC.

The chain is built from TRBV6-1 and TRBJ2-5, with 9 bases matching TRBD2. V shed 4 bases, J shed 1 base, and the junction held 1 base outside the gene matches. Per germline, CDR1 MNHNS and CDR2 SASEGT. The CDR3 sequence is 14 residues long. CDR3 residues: CASSGLAVQETQYF. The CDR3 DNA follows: TGTGCCAGCAGTGGACTAGCGGTCCAAGAGACCCAGTACTTC.

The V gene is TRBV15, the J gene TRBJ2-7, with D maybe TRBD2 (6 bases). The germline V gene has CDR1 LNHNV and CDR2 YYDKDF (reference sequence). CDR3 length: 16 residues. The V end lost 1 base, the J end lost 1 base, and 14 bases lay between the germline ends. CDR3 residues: CATSRVGGSPSYEQYF. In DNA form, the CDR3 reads TGTGCCACCAGCAGAGTTGGGGGGAGTCCATCCTACGAGCAGTACTTC.

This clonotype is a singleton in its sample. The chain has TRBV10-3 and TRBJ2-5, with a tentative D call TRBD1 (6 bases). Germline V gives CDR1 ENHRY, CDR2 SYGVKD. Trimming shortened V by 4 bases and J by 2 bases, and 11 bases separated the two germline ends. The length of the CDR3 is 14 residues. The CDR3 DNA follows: TGTGCCATCAGTGCCAGGGGTTTACAAGAGACCCAGTACTTC. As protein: CAISARGLQETQYF.